This TCR beta chain was observed in a study of CD8+CD57+ T cells in acquired aplastic anemia. Turning to the study itself: DNA per sorted CD4+ or CD8+ sample ranged roughly 0.19 to 27.4 ug, averaging approximately 3.3 ug.

The CDR3 runs 15 residues. Germline trimming cut 1 base from V and 2 bases from J; bases unmatched to any gene: 0. Germline CDR1 SQVTM, CDR2 ANQGSEA. For this clonotype: Its antigen is undetermined.

Study-level results: Patients did not significantly differ from controls in CD8+ Simpson's diversity.

The study profiled TCR beta VDJ and CDR3 using genomic DNA as template. In TCRdb, the reads were re-called with MiXCR into one record per CDR3 protein. The table records roughly 130,000 distinct CDR3 sequences, around 50% of them present only once. This chain uses TRBV29-1 with TRBJ2-5, with 14 nucleotides matching TRBD2. The TCR sequence derives from a human donor in good health, serving as a control. The sample taken for sequencing was sorted CD4+, CD8+, or CD8+CD57+ T cells (not recorded which) from PBMCs. The CDR3 DNA follows: TGCAGCGTTGAAGGGACTAGCGGGGGGCAAGAGACCCAGTACTTC. As protein: CSVEGTSGGQETQYF.